The 25 T cell receptor beta chains below were found in one sample sequenced in a study of CD8+CD57+ T cells in acquired aplastic anemia. Genomic DNA provided the template from which TCR beta VDJ and CDR3 profiles were obtained. TCRdb used MiXCR to reprocess the reads, holding one entry per CDR3 protein. The table has about 220,000 distinct CDR3 sequences, 47% seen once. Before being chosen for sequencing, patients had shown CD8+CD57+ cell expansion by flow cytometry. Sequenced input: sorted CD4+, CD8+, or CD8+CD57+ T cells (not recorded which) from PBMCs. The receptor set was obtained from a human donor with aplastic anemia.

This clonotype was counted a few times. The genes are TRBV5-6 and TRBJ2-7, with D perhaps TRBD2 (5 bases). Trimming shortened V by 0 bases and J by 4 bases, and 11 bases separated the two germline ends. In germline, CDR1 is SGHDT, CDR2 YYEEEE. This CDR3 has 14 residues. DNA for the CDR3: TGTGCCAGCAGCTTGGCCGAGGAGGAATACGAGCAGTACTTC. It specifies CASSLAEEEYEQYF.

This clonotype was seen many times. The chain couples TRBV20-1 to TRBJ2-1, with 8 bases identical to TRBD2. Germline trimming cut 5 bases from V and 7 bases from J; bases unmatched to any gene: 4. Germline assignment: CDR1 DFQATT and CDR2 SNEGSKA (reference sequence). The CDR3 covers 12 residues. CDR3 DNA sequence: TGCAGTGCTCTCCCTAGCGGGAATGAGCAGTTCTTC. It specifies CSALPSGNEQFF.

The chain carries TRBV27 and TRBJ2-2; D call uncertain. Germline V gene lookup returns CDR1 MNHEY and CDR2 SMNVEV (reference sequence). The CDR3 runs 14 residues. With 3 bases removed from V and 5 bases from J, the gap between germline ends came to 10 bases. The CDR3 sequence: CASSLPPPTGELFF. Written as DNA, the CDR3 is TGTGCCAGCAGTTTGCCCCCGCCAACCGGGGAGCTGTTTTTT.

In this sample, this clonotype turned up once. The rearrangement uses TRBV25-1 and TRBJ2-2, with TRBD2 matching 13 bases. J lost 5 bases, V lost 4 bases, and 1 base had no gene match. CDR3 length: 15 amino acids. CDR1 is MGHDK and CDR2 is SYGVNS in the germline V gene. This CDR3 reads CASSGGLAGTGELFF. The DNA of the CDR3 is TGTGCCAGCAGTGGGGGACTAGCGGGGACCGGGGAGCTGTTTTTT.

The chain is built from TRBV29-1 and TRBJ1-1; 7 bases are a match to TRBD1. The V and J ends lost 7 bases and 5 bases, in that order; junction bases with no gene match: 13. CDR1 is SQVTM, CDR2 ANQGSEA, per germline. The length of the CDR3 is 14 residues. The CDR3 loop is CSASSQRGRTEAFF. DNA for the CDR3: TGCAGCGCCAGCAGCCAGAGGGGGCGGACTGAAGCTTTCTTT.

This chain links TRBV29-1 with TRBJ2-3, with 9 bases identical to TRBD1. The CDR3 loop spans 13 amino acids. The germline V gene has CDR1 SQVTM and CDR2 ANQGSEA. J gave up 3 bases and V 8 bases, and 6 bases lay outside the gene matches. CDR3 bases: TGCAGCTTTGGACAGGGGCAAACAGATACGCAGTATTTT. This encodes CSFGQGQTDTQYF.

The V gene is TRBV20-1, the J gene TRBJ2-7; TRBD2 is a possible D gene (7 bases). The length of the CDR3 is 11 residues. Germline CDR1 is DFQATT and CDR2 is SNEGSKA (reference sequence). V shed 5 bases and J shed 6 bases, with 11 bases lying between them. The CDR3 nucleotides are TGCAGTGCTGGGGGGGCGGGCGAGCAGTACTTC. Its translation: CSAGGAGEQYF.

Points on this clonotype: A much larger clone lies a single base off, so this may be a read error. This chain joins TRBV12-3 or TRBV12-4 and TRBJ2-1, with a tentative D call TRBD1 (6 bases). The CDR3 covers 14 residues. V lost 4 bases to trimming and J lost 7 bases, with 14 bases between them. CDR3: CASSSSRTDNEQFF. CDR3 DNA sequence: TGTGCCAGCAGTTCCTCTAGGACAGATAATGAGCAGTTCTTC.

The chain couples TRBV10-3 to TRBJ1-2; TRBD1 is a possible D gene (6 bases). V lost 10 bases and J 4 bases, leaving 13 bases between the germline ends. The CDR3 is 12 amino acids. CDR1 and CDR2 (germline): ENHRY, SYGVKD. The CDR3 sequence: CASAGESYGYTF. The DNA for the CDR3 is TGTGCCAGCGCAGGGGAGAGCTATGGCTACACCTTC.

This clonotype has ten or more counts. The chain carries TRBV6-6 and TRBJ2-7; a weak D match, TRBD1 (6 bases). This CDR3 region has 11 residues. V was shortened by 5 bases and J by 6 bases, with 8 bases between the two germline ends. Germline assignment: CDR1 MNHNY and CDR2 SVGAGI (reference sequence). The CDR3, as DNA: TGTGCCAGCAGTACAGGGCTCGAGCAGTACTTC. This gives the protein CASSTGLEQYF.

The rearrangement links TRBV29-1 to TRBJ1-1; a possible D gene is TRBD1 (5 bases). V gave up 5 bases and J gave up 4 bases, with 11 bases separating them. The length of the CDR3 is 12 residues. Germline V gene data show CDR1 as SQVTM and CDR2 as ANQGSEA. The CDR3 loop reads CSVSTEGTEAFF. Written as DNA, the CDR3 is TGCAGCGTTTCGACAGAAGGCACTGAAGCTTTCTTT.

The V gene is TRBV29-1, the J gene TRBJ2-7, with D uncertain. The CDR3 covers 11 residues. The germline gives CDR1 SQVTM, CDR2 ANQGSEA. V was cut by 7 bases and J by 3 bases, with 10 bases left in between. The CDR3: CSASNFYEQYF. Here the CDR3 DNA reads TGCAGCGCCAGTAATTTCTACGAGCAGTACTTC.

This chain uses TRBV27 with TRBJ2-1; 8 nucleotides agree with TRBD1. The J segment lost 5 bases and the V segment lost 6 bases, leaving 6 bases of the junction unmatched. The germline V gene has CDR1 MNHEY and CDR2 SMNVEV (reference sequence). The length of the CDR3 is 14 residues. The CDR3 here is CASSVQDRDNEQFF. CDR3 in DNA: TGTGCCAGCAGCGTACAGGACAGGGACAATGAGCAGTTCTTC.

This clonotype was seen repeatedly, ten times or more. V is TRBV7-9 and J is TRBJ1-1; 10 bases agree with TRBD1. The germline V gene has CDR1 SEHNR and CDR2 FQNEAQ (reference sequence). The CDR3 is 17 residues long. Trimming cost V 2 bases and J 3 bases; bases outside gene matches: 9. CDR3 loop: CASSLPSSGTGDTEAFF. The CDR3 DNA is TGTGCCAGCAGCTTACCATCCTCCGGGACAGGGGACACTGAAGCTTTCTTT.

The gene calls are TRBV29-1 and TRBJ2-7, with 8 bases identical to TRBD1. V lost 3 bases, J lost 2 bases, and 3 bases stayed unmatched. The V gene's germline CDR1 is SQVTM and CDR2 ANQGSEA. This CDR3 is built from 13 residues. The CDR3 DNA reads TGCAGCGTTGATGGACAGGGCCCCTACGAGCAGTACTTC. Residues: CSVDGQGPYEQYF.

The chain recombines TRBV10-2 with TRBJ1-1, with D tentatively TRBD1 (5 bases). The CDR3 is 12 amino acids. The V end was cut by 10 bases, the J end by 1 base, with 10 bases between. Germline lookup yields CDR1 WSHSY and CDR2 SAAADI. CDR3 loop: CANRDRNTEAFF. CDR3 bases: TGCGCCAACAGAGACAGGAACACTGAAGCTTTCTTT.

The chain recombines TRBV2 with TRBJ2-5; 7 nucleotides line up with TRBD2. The V gene's germline CDR1 is SNHLY and CDR2 FYNNEI. CDR3 length equals 14 residues. V shed 6 bases and J 1 base; nucleotides not matched to a gene: 5. The CDR3 DNA reads TGTGCCAGCAGGGGAGGGGCCCCCCAAGAGACCCAGTACTTC. This sequence encodes CASRGGAPQETQYF.

This clonotype was seen ten or more times. The V call is TRBV6-5, the J call TRBJ1-1; D may be TRBD1 (5 bases). V shed 8 bases and J shed 1 base, with 11 bases lying between them. The CDR3 totals 13 residues. Germline CDR1 reads MNHEY; CDR2 reads SVGAGI. CDR3 coding DNA: TGTGCCAGCTCAAGCGGGGGGAACACTGAAGCTTTCTTT. It specifies CASSSGGNTEAFF.

Note on this clonotype: Because the CDR3 is missing its conserved closing phenylalanine or tryptophan, this is likely a read error. The chain joins TRBV5-4 to TRBJ1-2; a possible D gene is TRBD1 (6 bases). Looked up from germline, CDR1 is SGHNT and CDR2 is YYREEE (reference sequence). There are 12 residues in the CDR3. Trimming cost V 7 bases and J 3 bases, with 10 bases left between them. The CDR3 here is CASVEGDYGYTV. The CDR3 DNA sequence: TGTGCCAGCGTAGAGGGGGACTATGGCTACACCGTC.

This clonotype appeared many times. J is TRBJ2-1 and V is TRBV5-1; no clear D. Trimming pared 6 bases from V and 0 bases from J, leaving 13 bases between. CDR3 size: 15 residues. The V gene's germline CDR1 is SGHRS and CDR2 YFSETQ. CDR3 region: CASMVSPSSYNEQFF. DNA of the CDR3: TGCGCCAGCATGGTTTCTCCGAGCTCCTACAATGAGCAGTTCTTC.

This clonotype has ten or more counts. J is TRBJ2-7 and V is TRBV7-8; no clear D gene. The CDR3 sequence is 14 residues long. The V and J ends lost 1 base and 0 bases respectively, with 7 bases between them. Germline V gene data show CDR1 as SGHVS and CDR2 as FQNEAQ. CDR3 region: CASSLDLGSYEQYF. Here the CDR3 DNA reads TGTGCCAGCAGCTTAGATCTGGGCTCCTACGAGCAGTACTTC.

The table lists this clonotype with a count of one. This may be a read error: a much more frequent sequence differs by one nucleotide. The rearrangement joins TRBV6-5 to TRBJ2-1; TRBD1 might be the D (5 bases). The germline gives CDR1 MNHEY, CDR2 SVGAGI. CDR3 size: 13 residues. For the CDR3, the DNA is TGTGCCGGCAGTTACTCGTACAGGCATGAGCAGTTCTTC. This sequence encodes CAGSYSYRHEQFF.

The chain joins TRBV7-3 to TRBJ2-3; 12 bases map to TRBD2. Germline V gives CDR1 SGHTA, CDR2 FQGTGA. V was clipped by 4 bases and J by 1 base; unmatched bases: 0. The CDR3 has 15 amino acids. CDR3 residues: CASSSSGGGTDTQYF. CDR3 coding DNA: TGTGCCAGCAGCTCTAGCGGGGGGGGCACAGATACGCAGTATTTT.

CDR3 residues: CASSMGGETYNEQFF. Written as DNA, the CDR3 is TGTGCCAGTAGTATGGGGGGGGAAACCTACAATGAGCAGTTCTTC. V gene TRBV19 combines with J gene TRBJ2-1; 7 bases are a match to TRBD2. Germline V CDR1 and CDR2: LNHDA, SQIVND (reference sequence). The CDR3 spans 15 residues. Trimming took 3 bases from V and 2 from J; bases not matched to a gene: 4. The full variable domain, in which reference TRBV19 and TRBJ2-1 provide the parts outside the CDR3, is DGGITQSPKYLFRKEGQNVTLSCEQNLNHDAMYWYRQDPGQGLRLIYYSQIVNDFQKGDIAEGYSVSREKKESFPLTVTSAQKNPTAFYLCASSMGGETYNEQFFGPGTRLTVL.

This clonotype was seen many times. J is TRBJ2-5 and V is TRBV6-1, with 9 positions matching TRBD1. The CDR3 is 16 residues long. Trimming cost V 5 bases and J 6 bases; bases outside gene matches: 13. Germline CDR1 MNHNS, CDR2 SASEGT. The CDR3 coding sequence is TGTGCCAGCAGTATAACATTGGGACAGGGTGTAAAGACCCAGTACTTC. It yields the protein CASSITLGQGVKTQYF.